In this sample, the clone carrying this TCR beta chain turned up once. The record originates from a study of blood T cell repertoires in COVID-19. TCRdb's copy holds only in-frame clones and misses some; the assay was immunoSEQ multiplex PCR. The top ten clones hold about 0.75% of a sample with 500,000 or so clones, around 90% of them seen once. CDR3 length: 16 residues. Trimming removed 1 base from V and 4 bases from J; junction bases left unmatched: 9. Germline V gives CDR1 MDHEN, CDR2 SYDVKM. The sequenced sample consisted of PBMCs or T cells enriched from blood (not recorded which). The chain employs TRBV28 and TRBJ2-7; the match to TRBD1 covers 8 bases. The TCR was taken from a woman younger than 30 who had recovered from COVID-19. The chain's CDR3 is CASSLSLTGAPYEQYF. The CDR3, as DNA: TGTGCCAGCAGTTTATCCTTGACAGGGGCTCCTTACGAGCAGTACTTC.